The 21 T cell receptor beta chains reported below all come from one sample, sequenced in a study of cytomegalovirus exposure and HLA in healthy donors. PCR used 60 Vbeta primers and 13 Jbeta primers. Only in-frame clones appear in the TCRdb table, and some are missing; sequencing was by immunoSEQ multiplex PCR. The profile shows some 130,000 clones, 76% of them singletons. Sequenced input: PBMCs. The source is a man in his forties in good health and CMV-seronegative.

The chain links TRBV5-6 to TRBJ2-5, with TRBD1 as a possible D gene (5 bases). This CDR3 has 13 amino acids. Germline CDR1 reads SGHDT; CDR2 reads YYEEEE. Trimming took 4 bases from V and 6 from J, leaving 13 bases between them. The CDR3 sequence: CASSPLGLKTQYF. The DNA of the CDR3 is TGTGCCAGCAGCCCATTGGGGCTAAAGACCCAGTACTTC. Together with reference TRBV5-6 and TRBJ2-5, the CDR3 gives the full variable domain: DAGVTQSPTHLIKTRGQQVTLRCSPKSGHDTVSWYQQALGQGPQFIFQYYEEEERQRGNFPDRFSGHQFPNYSSELNVNALLLGDSALYLCASSPLGLKTQYFGPGTRLLVL.

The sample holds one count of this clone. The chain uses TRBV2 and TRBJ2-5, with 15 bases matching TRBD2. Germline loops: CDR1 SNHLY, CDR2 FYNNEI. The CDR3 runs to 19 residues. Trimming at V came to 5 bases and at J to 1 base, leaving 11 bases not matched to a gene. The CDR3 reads CASSHRGLAGGRSQETQYF. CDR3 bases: TGTGCCAGCAGTCACCGGGGACTAGCGGGGGGCCGCTCCCAAGAGACCCAGTACTTC.

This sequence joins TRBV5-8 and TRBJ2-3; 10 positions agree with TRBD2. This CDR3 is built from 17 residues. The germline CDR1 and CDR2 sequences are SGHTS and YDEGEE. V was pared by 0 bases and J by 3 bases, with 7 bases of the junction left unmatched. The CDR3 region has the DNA TGTGCCAGCAGCTTGGAGCTAGCGGGGGTCATAACAGATACGCAGTATTTT. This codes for CASSLELAGVITDTQYF.

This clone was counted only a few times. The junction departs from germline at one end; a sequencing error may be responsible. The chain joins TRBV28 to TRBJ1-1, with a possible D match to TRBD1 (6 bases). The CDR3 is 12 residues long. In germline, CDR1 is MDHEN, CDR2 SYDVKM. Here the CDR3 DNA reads TGTGCCAGCAGAACAGGGTTCACTGAAGCCTTCTTT. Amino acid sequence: CASRTGFTEAFF.

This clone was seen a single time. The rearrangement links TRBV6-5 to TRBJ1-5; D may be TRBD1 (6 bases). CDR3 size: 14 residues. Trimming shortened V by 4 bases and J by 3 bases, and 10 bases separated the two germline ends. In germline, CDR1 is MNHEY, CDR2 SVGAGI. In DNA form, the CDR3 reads TGTGCCAGCAGTTTGGACAGTTTCAATCAGCCCCAGCATTTT. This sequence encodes CASSLDSFNQPQHF.

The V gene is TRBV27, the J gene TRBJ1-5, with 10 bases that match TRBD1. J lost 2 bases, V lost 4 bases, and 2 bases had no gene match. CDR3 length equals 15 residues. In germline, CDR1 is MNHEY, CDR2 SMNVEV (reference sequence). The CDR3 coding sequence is TGTGCCAGCAGTTGGGGGACAGGGGGCAATCAGCCCCAGCATTTT. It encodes CASSWGTGGNQPQHF.

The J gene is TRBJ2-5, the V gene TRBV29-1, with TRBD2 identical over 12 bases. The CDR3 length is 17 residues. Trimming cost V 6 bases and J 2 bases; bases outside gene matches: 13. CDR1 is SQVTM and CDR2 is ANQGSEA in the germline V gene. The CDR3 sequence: CSVVRTSGTRRQETQYF. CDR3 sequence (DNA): TGCAGCGTGGTGCGGACTAGCGGGACGAGGAGGCAAGAGACCCAGTACTTC.

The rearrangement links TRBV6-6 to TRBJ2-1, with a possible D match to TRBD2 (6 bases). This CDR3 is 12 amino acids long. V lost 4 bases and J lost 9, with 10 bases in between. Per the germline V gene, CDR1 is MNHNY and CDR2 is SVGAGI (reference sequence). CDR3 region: CASSWEEGEQFF. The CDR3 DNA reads TGTGCCAGCAGTTGGGAGGAGGGTGAGCAGTTCTTC.

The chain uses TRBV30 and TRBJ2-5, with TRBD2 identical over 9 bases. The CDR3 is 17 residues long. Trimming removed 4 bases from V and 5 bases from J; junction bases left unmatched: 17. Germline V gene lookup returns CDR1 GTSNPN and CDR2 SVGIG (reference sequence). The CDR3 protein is CAWKRISGSRKGETQYF. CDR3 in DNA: TGTGCCTGGAAGCGAATTAGCGGGAGTAGGAAAGGGGAGACCCAGTACTTC.

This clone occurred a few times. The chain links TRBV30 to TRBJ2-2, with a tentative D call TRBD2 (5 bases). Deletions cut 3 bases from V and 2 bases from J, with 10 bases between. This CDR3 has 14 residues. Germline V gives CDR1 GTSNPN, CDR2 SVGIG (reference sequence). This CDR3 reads CAWRPGLNTGELFF. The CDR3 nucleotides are TGTGCCTGGAGACCCGGACTTAACACCGGGGAGCTGTTTTTT.

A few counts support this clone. The CDR3 is CASSIVPGQPYNEQFF. Here the CDR3 DNA reads TGTGCCAGTAGTATAGTTCCGGGACAGCCCTACAATGAGCAGTTCTTC. The V call is TRBV19, the J call TRBJ2-1; 7 bases are a match to TRBD1. Germline V gene sequence: CDR1 LNHDA, CDR2 SQIVND (reference sequence). CDR3 length equals 16 residues. V was pared by 1 base and J by 2 bases, with 5 bases of the junction left unmatched. Full variable domain (missing parts from reference TRBV19 and TRBJ2-1): DGGITQSPKYLFRKEGQNVTLSCEQNLNHDAMYWYRQDPGQGLRLIYYSQIVNDFQKGDIAEGYSVSREKKESFPLTVTSAQKNPTAFYLCASSIVPGQPYNEQFFGPGTRLTVL.

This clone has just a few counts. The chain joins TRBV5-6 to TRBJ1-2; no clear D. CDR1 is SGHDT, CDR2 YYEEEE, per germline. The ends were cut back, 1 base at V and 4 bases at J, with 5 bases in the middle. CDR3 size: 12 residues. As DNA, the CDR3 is TGTGCCAGCAGCTTGTGGCCCTATGGCTACACCTTC. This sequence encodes CASSLWPYGYTF.

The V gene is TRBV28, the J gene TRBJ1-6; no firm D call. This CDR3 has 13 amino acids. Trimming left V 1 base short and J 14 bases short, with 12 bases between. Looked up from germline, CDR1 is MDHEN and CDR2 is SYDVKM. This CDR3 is CASSLSRTKALHF. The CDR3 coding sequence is TGTGCCAGCAGTTTATCCCGAACTAAAGCCCTCCACTTT.

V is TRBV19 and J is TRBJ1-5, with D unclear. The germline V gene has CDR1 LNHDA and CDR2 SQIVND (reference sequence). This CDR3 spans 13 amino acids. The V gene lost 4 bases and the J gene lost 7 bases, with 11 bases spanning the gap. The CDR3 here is CASSTGRLQPQHF. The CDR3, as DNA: TGTGCCAGTAGTACTGGTAGACTACAGCCCCAGCATTTT.

CDR3 bases: TGTGCCAGCAGTTTATCGACGGGGGAGCAGTTCTTC. Amino acid sequence: CASSLSTGEQFF. The chain employs TRBV27 and TRBJ2-1; tentative D call: TRBD2 (5 bases). The CDR3 length is 12 residues. Per germline, CDR1 MNHEY and CDR2 SMNVEV (reference sequence). Trimming took 0 bases from V and 10 from J, leaving 7 bases between them.

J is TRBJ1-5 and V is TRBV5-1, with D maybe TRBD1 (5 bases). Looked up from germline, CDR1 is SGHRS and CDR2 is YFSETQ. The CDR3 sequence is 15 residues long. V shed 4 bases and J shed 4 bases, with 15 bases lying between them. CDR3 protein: CASSMGPPDNQPQHF. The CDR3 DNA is TGCGCCAGCAGCATGGGGCCCCCCGATAATCAGCCCCAGCATTTT.

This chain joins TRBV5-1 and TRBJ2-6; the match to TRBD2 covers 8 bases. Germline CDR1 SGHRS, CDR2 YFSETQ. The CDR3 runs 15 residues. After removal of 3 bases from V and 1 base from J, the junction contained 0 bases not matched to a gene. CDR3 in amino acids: CASSSGGSGANVLTF. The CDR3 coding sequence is TGCGCCAGCAGCTCGGGGGGGTCTGGGGCCAACGTCCTGACTTTC.

CDR3 protein: CASSTWTGDGAETQYF. In DNA, the CDR3 is TGTGCCAGCAGCACGTGGACAGGGGACGGGGCAGAGACCCAGTACTTC. The chain employs TRBV9 and TRBJ2-5; 9 nucleotides agree with TRBD1. CDR1 is SGDLS and CDR2 is YYNGEE in the germline V gene. After removal of 4 bases from V and 4 bases from J, the junction contained 11 bases not matched to a gene. The CDR3 extends over 16 amino acids.

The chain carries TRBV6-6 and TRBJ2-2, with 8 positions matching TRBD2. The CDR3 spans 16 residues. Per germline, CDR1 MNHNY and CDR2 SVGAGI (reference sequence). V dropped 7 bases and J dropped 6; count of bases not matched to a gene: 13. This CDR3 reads CASIPRGGAPPGELFF. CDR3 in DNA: TGTGCCAGCATACCCCGGGGGGGGGCCCCCCCCGGGGAGCTGTTTTTT.

CDR3 nucleotides: TGCGCCAGCAGCCAAGCAGGGGGTCCCCCTGAAGCTTTCTTT. Translation: CASSQAGGPPEAFF. The chain uses TRBV4-3 and TRBJ1-1; 7 bases match TRBD1. This CDR3 spans 14 amino acids. Germline V gives CDR1 LGHNA, CDR2 YSLEER. J was trimmed by 6 bases and V by 1 base; bases with no gene match: 5.

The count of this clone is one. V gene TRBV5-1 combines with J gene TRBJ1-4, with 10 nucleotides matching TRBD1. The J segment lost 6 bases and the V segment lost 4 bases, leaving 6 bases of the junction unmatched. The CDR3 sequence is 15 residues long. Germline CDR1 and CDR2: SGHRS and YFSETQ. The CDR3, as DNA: TGCGCCAGCAGCGACCGGGACAGGGGAGATGAAAAACTGTTTTTT. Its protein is CASSDRDRGDEKLFF.